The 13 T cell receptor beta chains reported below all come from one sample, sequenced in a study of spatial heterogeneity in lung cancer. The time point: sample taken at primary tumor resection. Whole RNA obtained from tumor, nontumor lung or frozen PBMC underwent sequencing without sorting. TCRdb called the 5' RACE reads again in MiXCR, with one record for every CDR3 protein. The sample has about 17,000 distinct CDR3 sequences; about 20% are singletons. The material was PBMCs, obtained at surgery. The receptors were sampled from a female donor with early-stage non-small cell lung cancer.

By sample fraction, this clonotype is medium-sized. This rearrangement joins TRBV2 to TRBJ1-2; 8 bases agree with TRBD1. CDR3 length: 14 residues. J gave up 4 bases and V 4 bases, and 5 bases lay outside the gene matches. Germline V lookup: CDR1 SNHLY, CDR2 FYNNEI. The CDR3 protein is CASSADRGSYGYTF. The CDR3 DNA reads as TGTGCCAGCAGTGCCGACAGGGGATCCTATGGCTACACCTTC.

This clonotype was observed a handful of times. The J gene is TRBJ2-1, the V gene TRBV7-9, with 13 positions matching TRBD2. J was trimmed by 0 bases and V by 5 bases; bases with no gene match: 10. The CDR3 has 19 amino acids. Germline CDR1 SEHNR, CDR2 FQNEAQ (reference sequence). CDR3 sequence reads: CASSLGTSGATSSYNEQFF. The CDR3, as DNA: TGTGCCAGCAGCCTTGGGACTAGCGGGGCGACGAGCTCCTACAATGAGCAGTTCTTC.

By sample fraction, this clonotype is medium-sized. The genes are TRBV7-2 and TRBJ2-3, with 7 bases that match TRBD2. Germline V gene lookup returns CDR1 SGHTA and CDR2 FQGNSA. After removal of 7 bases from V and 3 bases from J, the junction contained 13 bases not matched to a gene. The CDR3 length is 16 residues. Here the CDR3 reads CASTPRRESLTDTQYF. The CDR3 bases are TGTGCCAGCACCCCCCGGCGGGAGAGTCTGACAGATACGCAGTATTTT. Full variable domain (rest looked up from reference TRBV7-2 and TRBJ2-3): GAGVSQSPSNKVTEKGKDVELRCDPISGHTALYWYRQSLGQGLEFLIYFQGNSAPDKSGLPSDRFSAERTGGSVSTLTIQRTQQEDSAVYLCASTPRRESLTDTQYFGPGTRLTVL.

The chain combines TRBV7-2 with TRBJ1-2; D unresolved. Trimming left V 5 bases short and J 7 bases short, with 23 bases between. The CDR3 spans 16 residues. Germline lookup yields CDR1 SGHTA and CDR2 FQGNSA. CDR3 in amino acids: CASSLTSPDGRGGYTF. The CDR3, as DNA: TGTGCCAGCAGCCTCACCTCCCCGGACGGGCGAGGTGGCTACACCTTC. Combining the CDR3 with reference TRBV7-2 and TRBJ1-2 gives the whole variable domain GAGVSQSPSNKVTEKGKDVELRCDPISGHTALYWYRQSLGQGLEFLIYFQGNSAPDKSGLPSDRFSAERTGGSVSTLTIQRTQQEDSAVYLCASSLTSPDGRGGYTFGSGTRLTVV.

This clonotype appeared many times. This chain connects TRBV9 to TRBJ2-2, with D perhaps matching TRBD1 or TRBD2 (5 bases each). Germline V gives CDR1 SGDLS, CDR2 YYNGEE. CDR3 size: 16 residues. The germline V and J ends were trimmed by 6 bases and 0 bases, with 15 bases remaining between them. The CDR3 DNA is TGTGCCAGCACAGTCGGGGCAATGACGAACACCGGGGAGCTGTTTTTT. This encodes CASTVGAMTNTGELFF.

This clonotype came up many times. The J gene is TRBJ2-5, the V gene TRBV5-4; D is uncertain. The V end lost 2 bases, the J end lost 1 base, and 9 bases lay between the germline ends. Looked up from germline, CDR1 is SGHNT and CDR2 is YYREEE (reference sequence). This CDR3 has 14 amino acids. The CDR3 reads CASSLGQTQETQYF. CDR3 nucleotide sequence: TGTGCCAGCAGCTTAGGGCAGACCCAAGAGACCCAGTACTTC.

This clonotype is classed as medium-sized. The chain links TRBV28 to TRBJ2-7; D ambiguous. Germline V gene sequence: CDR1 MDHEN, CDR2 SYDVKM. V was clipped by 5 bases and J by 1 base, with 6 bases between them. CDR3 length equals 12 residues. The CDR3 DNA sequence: TGTGCCAGCAGTCCCCCTTCCTACGAGCAGTACTTC. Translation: CASSPPSYEQYF.

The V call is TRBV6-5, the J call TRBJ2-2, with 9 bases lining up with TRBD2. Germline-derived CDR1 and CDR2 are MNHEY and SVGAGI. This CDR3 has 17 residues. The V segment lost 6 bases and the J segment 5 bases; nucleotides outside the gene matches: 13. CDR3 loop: CASSFSLGSGSTGELFF. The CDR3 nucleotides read TGTGCCAGCAGCTTTTCCTTAGGTAGCGGGAGTACCGGGGAGCTGTTTTTT.

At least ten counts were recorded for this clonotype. CDR3 loop: CSASHPGQGAGEQFF. In DNA form, the CDR3 reads TGCAGTGCTAGTCACCCGGGACAGGGGGCAGGGGAGCAGTTCTTC. The chain joins TRBV20-1 to TRBJ2-1, with 12 bases lining up with TRBD1. The CDR3 is 15 residues long. The J segment lost 10 bases and the V segment lost 3 bases, leaving 10 bases of the junction unmatched. CDR1 is DFQATT and CDR2 is SNEGSKA in the germline V gene (reference sequence).

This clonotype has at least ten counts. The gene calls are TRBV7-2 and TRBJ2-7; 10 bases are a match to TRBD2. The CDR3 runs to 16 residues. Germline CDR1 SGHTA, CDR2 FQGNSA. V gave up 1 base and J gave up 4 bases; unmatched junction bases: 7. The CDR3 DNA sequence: TGTGCCAGCAGCTTAGGGAGCGGGAGGGCCGGTTACGAGCAGTACTTC. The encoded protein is CASSLGSGRAGYEQYF.

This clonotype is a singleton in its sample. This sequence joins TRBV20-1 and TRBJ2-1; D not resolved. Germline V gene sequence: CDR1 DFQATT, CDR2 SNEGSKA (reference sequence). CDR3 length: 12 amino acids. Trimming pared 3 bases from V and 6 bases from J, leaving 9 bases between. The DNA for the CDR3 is TGCAGTGCTAGTTCGGTCAGCAATGAGCAGTTCTTC. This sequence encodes CSASSVSNEQFF.

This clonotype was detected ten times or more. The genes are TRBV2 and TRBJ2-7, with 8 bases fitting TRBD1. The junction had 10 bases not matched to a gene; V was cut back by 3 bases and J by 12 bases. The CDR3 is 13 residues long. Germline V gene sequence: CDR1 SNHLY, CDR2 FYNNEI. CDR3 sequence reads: CASSEVPGQVRYF. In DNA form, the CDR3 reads TGTGCCAGCAGTGAGGTCCCGGGACAGGTTCGGTACTTC.

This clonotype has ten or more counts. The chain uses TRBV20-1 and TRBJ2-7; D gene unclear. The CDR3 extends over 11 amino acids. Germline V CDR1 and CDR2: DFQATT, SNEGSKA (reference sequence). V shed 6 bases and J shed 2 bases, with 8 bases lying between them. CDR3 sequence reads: CSAQNPYEQYF. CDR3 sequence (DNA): TGCAGTGCCCAGAACCCCTACGAGCAGTACTTC.